The rows below give T cell receptor beta chains drawn from one sample of a study of cytomegalovirus exposure and HLA in healthy donors. Generated by immunoSEQ multiplex PCR, the TCRdb table keeps only in-frame clones and is missing some. Of more than 120,000 clones listed, approximately 83% were seen once; the top ten hold approximately 2.4%. The material sequenced was PBMCs. Receptors originate from a male donor in good health and CMV-seronegative. Each CDR3 is given with its conserved first and last residue. D genes are given only for firm matches. Expanded clones are given a class, and other clones once, few, many or no size at all.

j_call | clone_size | v_call | d_call | cdr3_nt | cdr3_aa
TRBJ2-1 | . | TRBV10-3 | TRBD2 | TGTGCCATCAAGCCTAGCGGGAATTCCTACAATGAGCAGTTCTTC | CAIKPSGNSYNEQFF
TRBJ2-4 | . | TRBV4-3 | . | TGCGCCAGCAGCCCGCGGGACGGATCCAAAAACATTCAGTACTTC | CASSPRDGSKNIQYF
TRBJ1-5 | few | TRBV23-1 | . | TGCGCCAGCATATTAGAGACAGGCATCAATCAGCCCCAGCATTTT | CASILETGINQPQHF
TRBJ2-7 | . | TRBV28 | . | TGTGCCAGCAGTTTACCCGACAGCAACTACGAGCAGTACTTC | CASSLPDSNYEQYF
TRBJ1-1 | . | TRBV27 | . | TGTGCCAGCAGTCGGGAAACAAACACTGAAGCTTTCTTT | CASSRETNTEAFF
TRBJ2-3 | few | TRBV6-5 | . | TGTGCCAGCAGTTACTCGCACAGGGATACGCAGTATTTT | CASSYSHRDTQYF
TRBJ2-1 | . | TRBV7-9 | TRBD1 | TGTGCCAGCAGCCGCTCCGGGACAGGGGTCGATGAGCAGTTCTTC | CASSRSGTGVDEQFF
TRBJ2-7 | . | TRBV25-1 | TRBD1 | TGTGCCAGCAGTGAGCTCGGGGACAGGGTGTCCTACGAGCAGTACTTC | CASSELGDRVSYEQYF
TRBJ2-3 | . | TRBV27 | TRBD1 | TGTGCCAGCAGTTTACGGTGGGACAGGGGGTGGGTCACAGATACGCAGTATTTT | CASSLRWDRGWVTDTQYF
TRBJ2-7 | . | TRBV10-3 | . | TGTGCCACCTCGAGCACCCATCCCTACGAGCAGTACTTC | CATSSTHPYEQYF
TRBJ2-2 | . | TRBV5-1 | TRBD2 | TGCGCCAGCAGCGGGGTTCTAGCGGGAACCACCGGGGAGCTGTTTTTT | CASSGVLAGTTGELFF
TRBJ1-5 | . | TRBV5-5 | TRBD1 | TGTGCCAGCAGCATCTGGGACAGGTCAAAGAGGGATCAGCCCCAGCATTTT | CASSIWDRSKRDQPQHF
TRBJ1-1 | . | TRBV6-6 | . | TGTGCCAGCACGACTAGGGCGAACACTGAAGCTTTCTTT | CASTTRANTEAFF
TRBJ1-5 | once | TRBV6-1 | . | TGTGCCAGCAGTGAACGGGGCGGGGGGACTTATCAGCCCCAGCATTTT | CASSERGGGTYQPQHF
TRBJ2-7 | few | TRBV7-3 | . | TGTGCCAGCAGCTTAACACAAACCTACGAGCAGTACTTC | CASSLTQTYEQYF
TRBJ2-1 | . | TRBV19 | . | TGTGCCAGTAAGGGGCTAAGCTCCTACAATGAGCAGTTCTTC | CASKGLSSYNEQFF
TRBJ2-5 | . | TRBV19 | TRBD1 | TGTGCCAGTAGTGCACAGGGGCGGGAGACCCAGTACTTC | CASSAQGRETQYF
TRBJ2-1 | . | TRBV28 | . | TGTGCCAGCAGTGCCGGGGGATCCAATGAGCAGTTCTTC | CASSAGGSNEQFF
TRBJ2-3 | few | TRBV4-1 | TRBD2 | TGCGCCAGCAGCCCCCTCGCGGGAGGGCCAGCAGATACGCAGTATTTT | CASSPLAGGPADTQYF
TRBJ2-2 | . | TRBV28 | TRBD2 | TGTGCCAGCAGTTTATTCGGACTAGCGGGACGGAACACCGGGGAGCTGTTTTTT | CASSLFGLAGRNTGELFF
TRBJ1-1 | . | TRBV11-1 | . | TGTGCCAGCAGCGTCCTTCCTAACACTGAAGCTTTCTTT | CASSVLPNTEAFF
TRBJ2-1 | . | TRBV14 | . | TGTGCCAGCAGCCAACCAGGGCGGAAGACCAATGAGCAGTTCTTC | CASSQPGRKTNEQFF
TRBJ2-2 | . | TRBV27 | . | TGTGCCAGCAGTTTAATCGACACCGGGGAGCTGTTTTTT | CASSLIDTGELFF
TRBJ1-5 | . | TRBV28 | . | TGTGCCAGCAGCCTAATTAATCAGCCCCAGCATTTT | CASSLINQPQHF
TRBJ2-5 | . | TRBV6-6 | TRBD2 | TGTGCCAGCAGTTATGGTCTGGCGGGAGGTGGAGAGACCCAGTACTTC | CASSYGLAGGGETQYF
TRBJ1-6 | few | TRBV27 | . | TGTGCCAGCAGTTCCACAGGACAGCCAAATTCACCCCTCCACTTT | CASSSTGQPNSPLHF
TRBJ2-7 | . | TRBV9 | TRBD1 | TGTGCCAGCAGTCTTCGAGGGACAGGCGGCGAGCAGTACTTC | CASSLRGTGGEQYF
TRBJ2-7 | . | TRBV27 | TRBD2 | TGTGCCAGCAGTTTAAGGGGGACTAGCGGGCTGTACGAGCAGTACTTC | CASSLRGTSGLYEQYF
TRBJ2-7 | . | TRBV7-9 | . | TGTGCCAGCAGCCTCCCCACTCCCGAGCAGTACTTC | CASSLPTPEQYF
TRBJ2-5 | . | TRBV28 | TRBD2 | TGTGCCAGCAGCCCCCTTCCTGCAGCGGGGGCCCAAGAGACCCAGTACTTC | CASSPLPAAGAQETQYF
TRBJ2-7 | . | TRBV30 | TRBD2 | TGTGCCTTGGGGGAGGGGGAGCAGTACTTC | CALGEGEQYF
TRBJ2-7 | . | TRBV14 | . | TGTGCCAGCAGCCAGGGGACTCCCCTCGAGCAGTACTTC | CASSQGTPLEQYF
TRBJ2-7 | . | TRBV19 | TRBD1 | TGTGCCAGTAGTTTAACAGGGGGCGATACGAACGAGCAGTACTTC | CASSLTGGDTNEQYF
TRBJ1-2 | . | TRBV7-3 | . | TGTGCCAGCAGCCAAGACGTTGGACTTGGCTATGGCTACACCTTC | CASSQDVGLGYGYTF
TRBJ2-7 | . | TRBV7-4 | . | TGTGCCAGCACCCTTTCGATCAGGGTTTATATTAGCGAGCAGTACTTC | CASTLSIRVYISEQYF
TRBJ1-1 | . | TRBV5-1 | TRBD1 | TGCGCCAGCAGCTTGGGAGGGGGCGCGGGTTTAGCTGAAGCTTTCTTT | CASSLGGGAGLAEAFF
TRBJ2-3 | . | TRBV7-9 | TRBD2 | TGTGCCAGCAGCCCTAGGAGGACTAGCGGGGGCGGTCGGGATACGCAGTATTTT | CASSPRRTSGGGRDTQYF
TRBJ2-2 | . | TRBV4-3 | TRBD2 | TGCGCCAGCAGCCAAGGGGCTAGCGGGAGGCCGAACACCGGGGAGCTGTTTTTT | CASSQGASGRPNTGELFF
TRBJ1-2 | . | TRBV5-4 | TRBD1 | TGTGCCAGCAGCTACGGGACAGACTATGGCTACACCTTC | CASSYGTDYGYTF
TRBJ1-2 | . | TRBV2 | TRBD1 | TGTGCCAGCAGTGTCGCGAAGACAGGGGGCTATGGCTACACCTTC | CASSVAKTGGYGYTF
TRBJ2-3 | few | TRBV4-3 | TRBD1 | TGCGCCAGCAGCCGAACGGGACAGGGTTTGGATACGCAGTATTTT | CASSRTGQGLDTQYF
TRBJ1-1 | . | TRBV6-1 | . | TGTGCCAGCAGTGTCCCTCATCAAGGACACCCTGAAGCTTTCTTT | CASSVPHQGHPEAFF
TRBJ1-2 | . | TRBV27 | TRBD1 | TGTGCCAGCAGTCCACAGGGGGCGGGTTATGGCTACACCTTC | CASSPQGAGYGYTF
TRBJ1-5 | . | TRBV19 | . | TGTGCCAGTAGTATCCGCCAGGGGTCCAATAGCAATCAGCCCCAGCATTTT | CASSIRQGSNSNQPQHF
TRBJ1-1 | . | TRBV28 | TRBD1 | TGTGCCAGCAGTCCTGCCGGTTGGACAGGGGGCGCGACGTTTGGACAAGCTTTCTTT | CASSPAGWTGGATFGQAFF
TRBJ2-3 | . | TRBV5-1 | TRBD2 | TGCGCCAGCAGCCATAGCGGGAGAAGCACAGATACGCAGTATTTT | CASSHSGRSTDTQYF
TRBJ1-4 | . | TRBV13 | . | TGTGCCAGCAGCTTAGACCGGAGTGAAAAACTGTTTTTT | CASSLDRSEKLFF
TRBJ2-7 | . | TRBV7-9 | . | TGTGCCAGCAGCCCTCTGTCGGGATACGAGCAGTACTTC | CASSPLSGYEQYF
TRBJ2-3 | few | TRBV25-1 | . | TGTGCCAGCAGTGATGTGGAGTACGCAGATACGCAGTATTTT | CASSDVEYADTQYF
TRBJ2-5 | . | TRBV30 | . | TGTGCCTGGACCAGGGCCGACAGTAGGGAGACCCAGTACTTC | CAWTRADSRETQYF
TRBJ1-5 | . | TRBV12-5 | . | TGTGCTAGTGGTTCTATACTGACGACACGGCAAAGCAATCAGCCCCAGCATTTT | CASGSILTTRQSNQPQHF
TRBJ1-6 | few | TRBV13 | . | TGTGCCAGCAGCCAGCTCCGGGGAGCGTCCTATAATTCACCCCTCCACTTT | CASSQLRGASYNSPLHF
TRBJ2-1 | . | TRBV7-9 | . | TGTGCCAGCAGCTTAATTTTCGGTGAGCGGTTCTTC | CASSLIFGERFF
TRBJ2-3 | . | TRBV4-3 | TRBD1 | TGCGCCAGCAGCCAAGGGACAGGGGCAGGGTCGGATACGCAGTATTTT | CASSQGTGAGSDTQYF
TRBJ2-7 | . | TRBV28 | . | TGTGCCAGCACCTTAAGTGGACACGAACTTCAGTACTTC | CASTLSGHELQYF
TRBJ2-3 | . | TRBV7-9 | TRBD2 | TGTGCCCTGCGCGGGGGGATCACAGATACGCAGTATTTT | CALRGGITDTQYF
TRBJ1-2 | . | TRBV7-9 | . | TGTGCCAGCAGCTCCCAGGGCCTAAACTATGGCTACACCTTC | CASSSQGLNYGYTF
TRBJ2-7 | . | TRBV10-1 | TRBD1 | TGCGCCAGCAGTGAGTCGGGGACAGGAAAAGAGCAGTACTTC | CASSESGTGKEQYF
TRBJ2-3 | . | TRBV11-2 | . | TGTGCCAGCAGCTTCTTGGACTACACAGATACGCAGTATTTT | CASSFLDYTDTQYF